This entry features one T cell receptor (beta chain) sequence. Its matching antigen is unknown. The second PCR ran about 6 to 12 cycles with a sample-barcoded 5' primer and J-beta primers. TCRdb reprocessed the 5' RACE reads with MiXCR, giving one entry per CDR3 protein. The repertoire has about 1 million distinct CDR3 sequences, roughly 24% of them found once; the top ten carry 0.65% to 0.75%. This entry is derived from a study of blood T cells in healthy people across ages. Regarding the study as a whole: Diversity of TCR beta per million T cells declined in a roughly linear way with age.

CDR3 length: 20 amino acids. Per germline, CDR1 MNHEY and CDR2 SVGEGT. These data also formed part of another study, on T cells of mothers and their children. That work adds: Over 8 million TCR beta CDR3 reads were obtained from each mother, and 2.5 million to 3.5 million from each child.

This TCR derives from a girl aged 2 to 9 in good health. Sequencing was carried out using blood. This sequence joins TRBV6-2 or TRBV6-3 and TRBJ2-5, with 8 positions matching TRBD1. The DNA matches TRBJ2-1 better at its end, which makes the J call doubtful. This CDR3 is CASSYEAGGASRSSYNEQFF. The CDR3 nucleotides are TGTGCCAGCAGTTACGAGGCAGGGGGCGCGAGCAGGTCCTCCTACAATGAGCAGTTCTTC.